The rows below give T cell receptor beta chains drawn from one sample of a study of identical twins. Via MiXCR, TCRdb re-called the 5' RACE reads, giving one row per CDR3 protein. The sample holds about 240,000 distinct CDR3 sequences; about 10% are singletons and the top ten take approximately 11%. The specimen sequenced was memory T cells sorted from blood. Receptors originate from a man aged 45-65 years in good health. The CDR3 runs from the conserved cysteine through the conserved F or W. The D gene is left open where the match is weak. Some rows mark clone size as missing; the rest say once, few, many or name a class of expanded clone.

size: NA
D: NA
J: TRBJ2-7
V: TRBV28
DNA: TGTGCCAGCAGTCCTACATTGAGTTCCTCCTACGAGCAGTACTTC
CDR3: CASSPTLSSSYEQYF

size: few
D: NA
J: TRBJ1-5
V: TRBV3-1
DNA: TGTGCCAGCAGCCGAGGGGGGCCCCAGCATTTT
CDR3: CASSRGGPQHF

size: many
D: TRBD1
J: TRBJ1-4
V: TRBV6-1
DNA: TGTGCCAGCAGTATGGGACAGGCTTCAAATGAAAAACTGTTTTTT
CDR3: CASSMGQASNEKLFF

size: few
D: TRBD2
J: TRBJ2-1
V: TRBV6-1
DNA: TGTGCCAGCAGAGAACTAGCGGGAGTTGAGCAGTTCTTC
CDR3: CASRELAGVEQFF

size: few
D: NA
J: TRBJ1-3
V: TRBV11-2
DNA: TGTGCCAGCAGCTCGAGGGACATCCGCTCTGGAAACACCATATATTTT
CDR3: CASSSRDIRSGNTIYF

size: NA
D: NA
J: TRBJ2-5
V: TRBV5-4
DNA: TGTGCCAGCAGCCCGGGGACCCTGTACCAAGAGACCCAGTACTTC
CDR3: CASSPGTLYQETQYF

size: many
D: NA
J: TRBJ2-7
V: TRBV7-2
DNA: TGTGCCAGCATTTCCGGAGCCCCGAGTGTCGAGCAGTACTTC
CDR3: CASISGAPSVEQYF

size: NA
D: TRBD1
J: TRBJ2-7
V: TRBV7-2
DNA: TGTGCCAGCAGCCCAGGTTTTAGTTCGACAGGGATCTACGAGCAGTACTTC
CDR3: CASSPGFSSTGIYEQYF

size: NA
D: NA
J: TRBJ2-2
V: TRBV7-9
DNA: TGTGCCAGCAGCTTAAACGTCGGGGAGCTGTTTTTT
CDR3: CASSLNVGELFF

size: few
D: NA
J: TRBJ2-1
V: TRBV5-6
DNA: TGTGCCAGCAGCTTCTTACTTAGCTCCTACAATGAGCAGTTCTTC
CDR3: CASSFLLSSYNEQFF

size: NA
D: TRBD2
J: TRBJ2-1
V: TRBV7-6
DNA: TGTGCCAGCAGCTCCCTAGCGGGAGGGCGAGGTGAGCAGTTCTTC
CDR3: CASSSLAGGRGEQFF

size: many
D: TRBD1
J: TRBJ1-2
V: TRBV3-1
DNA: TGTGCCAGCACCACGTCTGGGACAGGGAAGATCAATGGCTACACCTTC
CDR3: CASTTSGTGKINGYTF

size: many
D: NA
J: TRBJ1-5
V: TRBV29-1
DNA: TGCAGCGCTGGAGGCACGGATCCAAATCAGCCCCAGCATTTT
CDR3: CSAGGTDPNQPQHF

size: NA
D: NA
J: TRBJ1-5
V: TRBV12-3/TRBV12-4
DNA: TGTGCCAGCAGTTTCGGGAGCAATCAGCCCCAGCATTTT
CDR3: CASSFGSNQPQHF

size: many
D: NA
J: TRBJ2-3
V: TRBV6-5
DNA: TGTGCCAGCAGTTCTTCCGCAGATACGCAGTATTTT
CDR3: CASSSSADTQYF

size: few
D: NA
J: TRBJ1-5
V: TRBV6-2/TRBV6-3
DNA: TGTGCCAGCAGTTACTACAGGGCTGGCAATCAGCCCCAGCATTTT
CDR3: CASSYYRAGNQPQHF

size: many
D: NA
J: TRBJ2-1
V: TRBV20-1
DNA: TGCAGTGCTAGAGATGGGACACGACCCTACAATGAGCAGTTCTTC
CDR3: CSARDGTRPYNEQFF

size: few
D: NA
J: TRBJ2-2
V: TRBV27
DNA: TGTGCCAGCAGTACTACATGGAACACCGGGGAGCTGTTTTTT
CDR3: CASSTTWNTGELFF

size: NA
D: TRBD1
J: TRBJ2-3
V: TRBV20-1
DNA: TGCAGTGCTACAGGACAGGACACAGATACGCAGTATTTT
CDR3: CSATGQDTDTQYF

size: many
D: NA
J: TRBJ1-3
V: TRBV4-3
DNA: TGCGCCAGCAGCCAAATAACAGGAAACACCATATATTTT
CDR3: CASSQITGNTIYF

size: NA
D: TRBD1
J: TRBJ1-3
V: TRBV3-1
DNA: TGTGCCTCGGCCAGGGGGATAGGAAACACCATATATTTT
CDR3: CASARGIGNTIYF

size: many
D: TRBD2
J: TRBJ2-3
V: TRBV29-1
DNA: TGCAGCGTTTTGCTAGCGGGAGCCACAGATACGCAGTATTTT
CDR3: CSVLLAGATDTQYF

size: NA
D: TRBD1
J: TRBJ1-2
V: TRBV10-3
DNA: TGTGCCATCAGTGACCGGGACAGGGGCATCTATGGCTACACCTTC
CDR3: CAISDRDRGIYGYTF

size: many
D: NA
J: TRBJ2-1
V: TRBV19
DNA: TGTGCCAGTAGCGGGGTCATCACGCAGTTCTTC
CDR3: CASSGVITQFF

size: NA
D: TRBD2
J: TRBJ2-1
V: TRBV20-1
DNA: TGCAGTGCTAGAGTAGGGACTAGCGGTAATGAGCAGTTCTTC
CDR3: CSARVGTSGNEQFF

size: NA
D: NA
J: TRBJ2-7
V: TRBV9
DNA: TGTGCCAGCAGCCTCGTGGCTGATGAGCAGTACTTC
CDR3: CASSLVADEQYF

size: many
D: NA
J: TRBJ2-2
V: TRBV20-1
DNA: TGCAGTGCTAGAGATCTAGTGGATATCGGGGAGCTGTTTTTT
CDR3: CSARDLVDIGELFF

size: once
D: NA
J: TRBJ1-2
V: TRBV12-3/TRBV12-4
DNA: TGTGCCAGCAGTTTGGGGCAGGGCCCCACGACCTATGGCTACACCTTC
CDR3: CASSLGQGPTTYGYTF

size: many
D: NA
J: TRBJ1-1
V: TRBV20-1
DNA: TGCAGTGCTAGAGGATTAATGAACACTGAAGCTTTCTTT
CDR3: CSARGLMNTEAFF

size: NA
D: NA
J: TRBJ2-7
V: TRBV29-1
DNA: TGCAGCGTTGTCGTGACACGCTACGAGCAGTACTTC
CDR3: CSVVVTRYEQYF

size: NA
D: NA
J: TRBJ2-1
V: TRBV6-2/TRBV6-3
DNA: TGTGCCAGCAGTTCCGGGACTTTTAATGAGCAGTTCTTC
CDR3: CASSSGTFNEQFF

size: NA
D: NA
J: TRBJ2-1
V: TRBV5-5
DNA: TGTGCCAGCAGCACAAACTCCTACAATGAGCAGTTCTTC
CDR3: CASSTNSYNEQFF

size: many
D: NA
J: TRBJ2-2
V: TRBV6-2/TRBV6-3
DNA: TGTGCCAGCAGTAACGGGGGTACAAACACCGGGGAGCTGTTTTTT
CDR3: CASSNGGTNTGELFF

size: few
D: TRBD2
J: TRBJ2-3
V: TRBV11-2
DNA: TGTGCCAGCGTACACGGGCGGGGGGCTCGGGATACGCAGTATTTT
CDR3: CASVHGRGARDTQYF

size: NA
D: NA
J: TRBJ2-1
V: TRBV18
DNA: TGTGCCAGCTCACCGAACTCCGGTGACTTCAAAAAGCAGTTCTTC
CDR3: CASSPNSGDFKKQFF

size: NA
D: TRBD2
J: TRBJ2-1
V: TRBV7-2
DNA: TGTGCCAGCAGCCCTGGGACTAGCGGCAATGAGCAGTTCTTC
CDR3: CASSPGTSGNEQFF

size: few
D: TRBD1
J: TRBJ2-7
V: TRBV7-9
DNA: TGTGCCAGCAGCCACGGGACAGGGTTGTACGAGCAGTACTTC
CDR3: CASSHGTGLYEQYF

size: few
D: NA
J: TRBJ2-1
V: TRBV12-3/TRBV12-4
DNA: TGTGCCAGCAGTACCCGAACACAGTCTGAGCAGTTCTTC
CDR3: CASSTRTQSEQFF

size: few
D: NA
J: TRBJ2-1
V: TRBV11-3
DNA: TGTGCCAGCAGCTCCTCGGGGGCCCGCTACAATGAGCAGTTCTTC
CDR3: CASSSSGARYNEQFF

size: many
D: NA
J: TRBJ2-7
V: TRBV7-2
DNA: TGTGCCAGCAGCTTAGATGGCGGTGGCTCCTACGAGCAGTACTTC
CDR3: CASSLDGGGSYEQYF

size: many
D: TRBD2
J: TRBJ2-7
V: TRBV18
DNA: TGTGCCAGCTCACCACTTCTGGGACTAGCGGGAGGTAACGAGCAGTACTTC
CDR3: CASSPLLGLAGGNEQYF

size: few
D: NA
J: TRBJ2-7
V: TRBV28
DNA: TGTGCCAGCAGTTTATTTCGCGGGTTCTACTACGAGCAGTACTTC
CDR3: CASSLFRGFYYEQYF

size: many
D: TRBD1
J: TRBJ1-6
V: TRBV6-2/TRBV6-3
DNA: TGTGCCAGCAGCTGGGACAGCAAATACAATTCACCCCTCCACTTT
CDR3: CASSWDSKYNSPLHF

size: many
D: NA
J: TRBJ2-2
V: TRBV5-1
DNA: TGCGCCAGCAGCTTGAACGCGGCGGGGGCCACCGGGGAGCTGTTTTTT
CDR3: CASSLNAAGATGELFF

size: NA
D: TRBD2
J: TRBJ2-4
V: TRBV5-4
DNA: TGTGCCAGCAGCTGGTCATTCCTCGGGACTAGCGGGGGCCAAAACATTCAGTACTTC
CDR3: CASSWSFLGTSGGQNIQYF

size: many
D: NA
J: TRBJ2-7
V: TRBV7-2
DNA: TGTGCCAGCAGCTTAGCGGGGGGCTCGTACGAGCAGTACTTC
CDR3: CASSLAGGSYEQYF

size: many
D: NA
J: TRBJ1-4
V: TRBV4-2
DNA: TGTGCCAGCAGCCCGCGAGCGTTCGGCAGCTATAATGAAAAACTGTTTTTT
CDR3: CASSPRAFGSYNEKLFF

size: few
D: NA
J: TRBJ1-2
V: TRBV20-1
DNA: TGCAGTGCTAGTGGTTCCGAAGGCAGGGTATATGGCTACACCTTC
CDR3: CSASGSEGRVYGYTF

size: few
D: TRBD1
J: TRBJ1-2
V: TRBV19
DNA: TGTGCCAGTAGTGCCATTCCGGGACAGCTTAACTATGGCTACACCTTC
CDR3: CASSAIPGQLNYGYTF

size: NA
D: TRBD2
J: TRBJ2-2
V: TRBV9
DNA: TGTGCCAGCAGCGCCGGGACTAGCGGCACCGGGGAGCTGTTTTTT
CDR3: CASSAGTSGTGELFF

size: few
D: TRBD1
J: TRBJ2-5
V: TRBV7-6
DNA: TGTGCCAGCAGCTTAGACGGGACAGCGCAAGAGACCCAGTACTTC
CDR3: CASSLDGTAQETQYF